This T cell receptor (beta chain) came from a study of shared clonotypes between healthy human individuals. On the study more broadly: Each donor contributed plates that comprised three CD4 naive, three CD4 memory, two CD8 naive and one CD8 memory. Study-level results: Researchers sampled only blood; tissue repertoires likely differ.

The CDR3 spans 13 residues. The V end lost 0 bases, the J end lost 11 bases, and 10 bases lay between the germline ends. From germline, CDR1 is ENHRY and CDR2 SYGVKD. As for this clone: Its antigen remains unknown.

Libraries were prepared by immunoSEQ multiplex PCR; TCRdb keeps only in-frame clonotypes and omits some of them. The sample includes some 1,600,000 clones, around 98% of them seen just once. The TCR comes from a man younger than 45 in good health. V is TRBV10-3 and J is TRBJ2-2; D possibly matches TRBD1 or TRBD2 (5 bases each). The sequenced material came from naive CD4+ T cells sorted from blood. Specified subset: CD45RA+ positively selected. For the CDR3, the DNA is TGTGCCATCAGTGAGTCGGGGGACCCAGAGCTGTTTTTT. Encoded protein: CAISESGDPELFF.